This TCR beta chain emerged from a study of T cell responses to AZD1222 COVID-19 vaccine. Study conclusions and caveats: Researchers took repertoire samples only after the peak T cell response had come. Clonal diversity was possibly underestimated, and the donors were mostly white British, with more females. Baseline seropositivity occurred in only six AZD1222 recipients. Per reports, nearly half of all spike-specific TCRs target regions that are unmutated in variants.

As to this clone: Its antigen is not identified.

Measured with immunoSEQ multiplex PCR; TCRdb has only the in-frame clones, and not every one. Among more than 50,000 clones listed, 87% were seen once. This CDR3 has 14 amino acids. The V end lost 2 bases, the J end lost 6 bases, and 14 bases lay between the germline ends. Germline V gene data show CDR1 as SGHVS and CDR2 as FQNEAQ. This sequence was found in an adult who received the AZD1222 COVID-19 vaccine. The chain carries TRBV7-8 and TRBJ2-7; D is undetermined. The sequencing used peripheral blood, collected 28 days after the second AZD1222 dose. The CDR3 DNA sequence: TGTGCCAGCAGCTTAAAAGTCCAGGCCGGCGAGCAGTACTTC. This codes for CASSLKVQAGEQYF.